Listed below are T cell receptor beta chains from one sample, sequenced in a study of neurological immune-mediated disorders. MiXCR was run by TCRdb on the 5' RACE reads, yielding one entry per CDR3 protein. The sample has about 90,000 distinct CDR3 sequences, around 14% seen once. Sequencing input: PBMCs. The receptors stem from a female donor with HTLV-1-associated myelopathy (HAM/TSP). Each CDR3 is given with its conserved first and last residue. The order of the fields is D gene, clone size, V gene, J gene, CDR3 DNA, CDR3 protein. D genes are given only for firm matches. Clone size appears in some rows only: once, few, many, or a class for an expanded clone.

>-|many|TRBV7-2|TRBJ2-7
TGTGCCAGCAGCCCCCGGGACGCGCTCTACGAGCAGTACTTC
CASSPRDALYEQYF
>-|many|TRBV27|TRBJ1-2
TGTGCCAGCAGTTTATCGAGGCAGGGGAAGATCACCTTC
CASSLSRQGKITF
>-|many|TRBV10-3|TRBJ1-5
TGTGCCATCAGTGTAGGAGGTTACAACCAGCCCCAGCATTTT
CAISVGGYNQPQHF
>-|few|TRBV19|TRBJ1-1
TGTGCCAGTAGTAGCCTCGGAATTGCGGACACTGAAGCTTTCTTT
CASSSLGIADTEAFF
>-|many|TRBV5-1|TRBJ2-7
TGCGCCAGCAGCCCTAGGACAGTCTATTACGAGCAGTACTTC
CASSPRTVYYEQYF
>TRBD1|many|TRBV10-2|TRBJ2-6
TGCGCCAGCAGTAAAGGACAGGTTGATTCTGGGGCCAACGTCCTGACTTTC
CASSKGQVDSGANVLTF
>-|many|TRBV5-1|TRBJ1-6
TGCGCCAGCAGCCCCGGGACGCGTTCACCCCTCCACTTT
CASSPGTRSPLHF
>TRBD2|medium-sized|TRBV7-2|TRBJ2-3
TGTGCCAGCAGCTCGGGTGGCGCGGGGGGCCTCACAGATACGCAGTATTTT
CASSSGGAGGLTDTQYF
>-|many|TRBV7-9|TRBJ2-7
TGTGCCAGCAGCTTTACGACACTTAACGAGCAGTACTTC
CASSFTTLNEQYF
>-|-|TRBV6-5|TRBJ1-1
TGTGACAGCAGTTATCAATGGGGTATTGGGTCTGAAGCTTTCTTT
CDSSYQWGIGSEAFF
>TRBD1|many|TRBV6-6|TRBJ2-1
TGTGCCAGTACCGGGACAGAAATCTACAATGAGCAGTTCTTC
CASTGTEIYNEQFF
>TRBD1|many|TRBV6-5|TRBJ1-1
TGTGCCAGCAGCGGGACAGCCCACGTCGGGGCTTTCTTT
CASSGTAHVGAFF
>-|many|TRBV11-2|TRBJ2-5
TGTGCCAGCAGCTTATGGCCTGGTGAGACCCAGTACTTC
CASSLWPGETQYF
>-|many|TRBV5-1|TRBJ2-7
TGCGCCAGCAGCTTGAATGGACAGAGCTACGAGCAGTACTTC
CASSLNGQSYEQYF
>TRBD1|many|TRBV27|TRBJ2-3
TGTGCCAGCACCACAGGGGCGAGCACAGATACGCAGTATTTT
CASTTGASTDTQYF
>TRBD1|-|TRBV7-8|TRBJ2-3
TGTGCCAGCAGCTTAAGTTACGGACAGGGGGCCGCAGATACGCAGTATTTT
CASSLSYGQGAADTQYF
>TRBD1|many|TRBV5-5|TRBJ1-1
TGTGCCAGCAGCTTTCGGACAGGGAGAGAAGAAACTGAAGCTTTCTTT
CASSFRTGREETEAFF
>TRBD2|many|TRBV10-3|TRBJ2-1
TGTGCCATCAGTGAGTCAGGAGGCGGCGGGGGGAATAATGAGCAGTTCTTC
CAISESGGGGGNNEQFF
>-|-|TRBV12-3/TRBV12-4|TRBJ1-3
TGTGCCAGCAGCCTCCCCGGGAGGGAGTCTGGAAACACCATATATTTT
CASSLPGRESGNTIYF
>TRBD2|-|TRBV5-1|TRBJ2-3
TGCGCCAGCAGCCCCTCGGTGGCGGGGGGGCCTGCAGATACGCAGTATTTT
CASSPSVAGGPADTQYF
>TRBD1|-|TRBV20-1|TRBJ2-3
TGCAGTGCTCTCCCGACAGGGATCACAGATACGCAGTATTTT
CSALPTGITDTQYF
>-|-|TRBV12-3/TRBV12-4|TRBJ2-7
TGTGCAGAGAGGTACGAGCAGTACTTC
CAERYEQYF
>-|many|TRBV20-1|TRBJ1-3
TGCAGTGCAATACAGGGTAACTCTGGAAACACCATATATTTT
CSAIQGNSGNTIYF